The 19 T cell receptor beta chains in this list originate from one sample, sequenced in a study. TCRdb re-called the RT-PCR reads through MiXCR, storing one row per CDR3 protein. This table has 650,000 to 800,000 distinct CDR3 sequences, approximately 15% appearing once. The sequencing sample was made of memory CD4+ T cells from blood. The source of these receptors is a female donor in good health, serving as a healthy control.

The V call is TRBV9, the J call TRBJ1-1; D not certain. Between the trimmed V and J ends, which lost 3 bases and 1 base, there was a span of 10 bases. CDR3 length equals 14 residues. Germline CDR1 and CDR2: SGDLS and YYNGEE. CDR3 sequence (DNA): TGTGCCAGCAGCGAGCACAGAGAGAACACTGAAGCTTTCTTT. The encoded protein is CASSEHRENTEAFF. Variable domain in full (rest from reference TRBV9 and TRBJ1-1): DSGVTQTPKHLITATGQRVTLRCSPRSGDLSVYWYQQSLDQGLQFLIQYYNGEERAKGNILERFSAQQFPDLHSELNLSSLELGDSALYFCASSEHRENTEAFFGQGTRLTVV.

This clonotype showed up just a few times. The DNA for the CDR3 is TGTGCCAGCAGCTTGATCAGGGGTGAAAAACTGTTTTTT. Its translation is CASSLIRGEKLFF. The rearrangement joins TRBV5-5 to TRBJ1-4; a possible D gene is TRBD1 (6 bases). Germline loops: CDR1 SGHKS, CDR2 YYEKEE (reference sequence). CDR3 length equals 13 residues. With 1 base removed from V and 7 bases from J, the gap between germline ends came to 8 bases.

The chain employs TRBV20-1 and TRBJ1-3; TRBD1 is a possible D gene (5 bases). V lost 6 bases to trimming and J lost 0 bases, with 9 bases between them. CDR1 DFQATT and CDR2 SNEGSKA come from the germline V gene (reference sequence). This CDR3 contains 13 residues. The CDR3 here is CSAVQDSGNTIYF. In DNA form, the CDR3 reads TGCAGTGCCGTACAGGACTCTGGAAACACCATATATTTT.

This clonotype was seen ten or more times. This chain uses TRBV6-5 with TRBJ1-2; TRBD1 matches at 10 bases. The CDR3 runs 15 residues. V lost 2 bases, J lost 7 bases, and 7 bases stayed unmatched. CDR1 is MNHEY and CDR2 is SVGAGI in the germline V gene. The chain's CDR3 is CASSYRDRGRRGYTF. The CDR3 coding sequence is TGTGCCAGCAGTTACAGAGACAGGGGGCGGCGTGGCTACACCTTC.

Only a few counts were recorded for this clonotype. The V gene is TRBV11-2, the J gene TRBJ2-1, with 8 bases lining up with TRBD2. Germline V gives CDR1 SGHAT, CDR2 FQNNGV. The CDR3 is 16 amino acids. V gave up 1 base and J gave up 4 bases; unmatched junction bases: 6. The CDR3, as DNA: TGTGCCAGCAGCTTAGGTGGAGCGGGGGCTTACAATGAGCAGTTCTTC. Residues: CASSLGGAGAYNEQFF.

This clonotype was picked up many times. The chain has TRBV7-9 and TRBJ1-2; no clear D gene. The V end was cut by 5 bases, the J end by 2 bases, with 9 bases between. Germline V gene data show CDR1 as SEHNR and CDR2 as FQNEAQ (reference sequence). This CDR3 is 13 amino acids long. CDR3 in amino acids: CASSLDENYGYTF. DNA for the CDR3: TGTGCCAGCAGCCTTGACGAGAACTATGGCTACACCTTC.

The chain joins TRBV28 to TRBJ1-4, with a tentative D call TRBD1 (6 bases). The V and J ends lost 3 bases and 7 bases respectively, with 9 bases between them. From germline, CDR1 is MDHEN and CDR2 SYDVKM. The CDR3 extends over 13 amino acids. DNA of the CDR3: TGTGCCAGCAGTTTTGTGGGGGCTGAAAAACTGTTTTTT. Residues: CASSFVGAEKLFF.

There are many counts of this clonotype. The J gene is TRBJ2-1, the V gene TRBV6-5; D tentatively reads TRBD1 or TRBD2 (6 bases each). V was clipped by 2 bases and J by 7 bases, with 9 bases between them. Germline CDR1 reads MNHEY; CDR2 reads SVGAGI. This CDR3 has 13 residues. The CDR3 protein is CASSYRGENEQFF. The CDR3 DNA sequence: TGTGCCAGCAGTTACAGGGGGGAAAATGAGCAGTTCTTC.

V and J are TRBV20-1 and TRBJ2-1, with 8 nucleotides matching TRBD2. V was clipped by 5 bases and J by 3 bases; unmatched bases: 6. The CDR3 has 14 amino acids. CDR1 is DFQATT, CDR2 SNEGSKA, per germline (reference sequence). In nucleotides, the CDR3 is TGCAGTGCTCCGAGCGGGAGAGGCTACAATGAGCAGTTCTTC. Its translation: CSAPSGRGYNEQFF.

This clonotype was detected a few times. J is TRBJ2-2 and V is TRBV29-1, with D uncertain. V gave up 5 bases and J gave up 1 base, with 5 bases separating them. There are 12 residues in the CDR3. CDR1 is SQVTM and CDR2 is ANQGSEA in the germline V gene. The CDR3 DNA sequence: TGCAGCGTTCGACAGAACACCGGGGAGCTGTTTTTT. This encodes CSVRQNTGELFF.

In this sample, this clonotype turned up many times. V and J are TRBV20-1 and TRBJ2-7; possible D gene TRBD2, 7 bases. Trimming stripped 6 bases from V and 2 bases from J, with 17 bases between. The CDR3 length is 14 residues. CDR1 and CDR2 from the germline V gene are DFQATT and SNEGSKA (reference sequence). DNA for the CDR3: TGCAGTGCAATTTCGGGGGGCCTTACCTACGAGCAGTACTTC. Amino acids: CSAISGGLTYEQYF.

This clonotype was detected many times. The chain couples TRBV5-1 to TRBJ2-1; no firm D call. The germline V gene has CDR1 SGHRS and CDR2 YFSETQ. The CDR3 contains 13 residues. Trimming removed 5 bases at V and 3 bases at J, with 9 bases between. CDR3 bases: TGCGCCAGCAGTACGAGTCGCTACAATGAGCAGTTCTTC. Translation: CASSTSRYNEQFF.

J is TRBJ2-7 and V is TRBV20-1; D is perhaps TRBD1 (6 bases). The CDR3 extends over 14 amino acids. Per germline, CDR1 DFQATT and CDR2 SNEGSKA (reference sequence). V lost 6 bases and J 2 bases, leaving 17 bases between the germline ends. The CDR3: CSANRWGRTYEQYF. DNA for the CDR3: TGCAGTGCCAATCGGTGGGGGCGGACCTACGAGCAGTACTTC.

This clonotype was detected ten times or more. The chain uses TRBV12-3 or TRBV12-4 and TRBJ1-2; 7 bases align to TRBD1. The CDR3 spans 14 residues. V dropped 6 bases and J dropped 4; count of bases not matched to a gene: 8. This CDR3 is CASSPSTGIYGYTF. The CDR3 DNA reads as TGTGCCAGCAGCCCCTCGACAGGGATCTATGGCTACACCTTC.

The table lists this clonotype with a few counts. The chain uses TRBV7-2 and TRBJ1-2; tentative D call: TRBD1 (6 bases). The CDR3 runs to 12 residues. CDR1 and CDR2 (germline): SGHTA, FQGNSA. V lost 5 bases to trimming and J lost 7 bases, with 11 bases between them. The DNA of the CDR3 is TGTGCCAGCAGCCATCGGGACACTGGCTACACCTTC. Amino acids: CASSHRDTGYTF.

This clonotype turned up a few times. This chain connects TRBV28 to TRBJ2-3; D is uncertain. Germline assignment: CDR1 MDHEN and CDR2 SYDVKM. CDR3 length: 10 amino acids. Trimming shortened V by 6 bases and J by 6 bases, and 4 bases separated the two germline ends. For the CDR3, the DNA is TGTGCCAGCAGAAGGGATACGCAGTATTTT. It yields the protein CASRRDTQYF.

The chain has TRBV27 and TRBJ2-1; 10 positions match TRBD1. Germline loops: CDR1 MNHEY, CDR2 SMNVEV (reference sequence). The J segment lost 7 bases and the V segment lost 1 base, leaving 4 bases of the junction unmatched. This CDR3 has 15 residues. The CDR3 protein is CASSLWGDRGNEQFF. As DNA, the CDR3 is TGTGCCAGCAGTTTATGGGGGGACAGGGGAAATGAGCAGTTCTTC.

This clonotype showed up many times. The chain has TRBV10-3 and TRBJ2-1; 9 bases align to TRBD2. V dropped 0 bases and J dropped 1; count of bases not matched to a gene: 1. Germline CDR1 is ENHRY and CDR2 is SYGVKD. The CDR3 totals 16 residues. The CDR3 reads CAISESSGRSYNEQFF. The CDR3 DNA sequence: TGTGCCATCAGTGAGTCGAGCGGGAGGTCCTACAATGAGCAGTTCTTC.

In this sample, this clonotype turned up a few times. The genes are TRBV28 and TRBJ2-3; D possibly corresponds to TRBD2 (7 bases). This CDR3 spans 15 amino acids. Germline lookup yields CDR1 MDHEN and CDR2 SYDVKM. Deletions cut 8 bases from V and 2 bases from J, with 17 bases between. The CDR3: CASPPPAGATDTQYF. The CDR3 DNA follows: TGTGCCAGCCCACCCCCGGCGGGGGCCACAGATACGCAGTATTTT.